These 3 T cell receptor beta chains were sequenced from one sample in a study of blood T cell repertoires in COVID-19. Assay used: immunoSEQ multiplex PCR; TCRdb lists only in-frame clones, some missing. Here the sample spans 52,000 or so clones, 85% to 95% being singletons. The sequenced sample was peripheral blood. The receptors shown here come from a man aged 50 to 59 with acute or convalescent COVID-19.

V usage is TRBV24-1 and J usage is TRBJ1-2; 9 bases match TRBD1. The junction had 7 bases not matched to a gene; V was cut back by 7 bases and J by 8 bases. The CDR3 spans 13 residues. CDR1 and CDR2 (germline): KGHDR, SFDVKD. The CDR3 bases are TGTGCCACCAGGAGGGGACAGGGAGGAGGCTACACCTTC. This sequence encodes CATRRGQGGGYTF.

V and J are TRBV7-6 and TRBJ2-2, with TRBD1 matching 7 bases. Germline V gene data show CDR1 as SGHVS and CDR2 as FNYEAQ. The CDR3 has 16 residues. Unmatched junction bases numbered 3, after V lost 2 bases and J lost 0 bases. CDR3 amino acids: CASSLNTGANTGELFF. The CDR3, as DNA: TGTGCCAGCAGCTTAAATACAGGGGCGAACACCGGGGAGCTGTTTTTT.

CDR3 region: CASSGPLIQGSSGRDNEQFF. CDR3 sequence (DNA): TGTGCCAGCAGTGGACCCTTAATTCAGGGTAGCAGCGGGAGAGACAATGAGCAGTTCTTC. The rearrangement uses TRBV6-2 or TRBV6-3 and TRBJ2-1; 8 positions agree with TRBD2. J gave up 5 bases and V 5 bases, and 23 bases lay outside the gene matches. Germline CDR1 MNHEY, CDR2 SVGEGT. The CDR3 is 20 amino acids.